Shown below are 19 T cell receptor beta chains from a single sample sequenced in a study of lymphopenia after photon versus proton radiotherapy. The assay was immunoSEQ multiplex PCR, and TCRdb's table has in-frame clones only and misses some. The sample lists fewer than 50,000 clones, 85% to 90% occurring once. Sequences were derived from peripheral blood, sampled from a patient treated with photon-based radiotherapy. The receptors were sampled from a man between 35 and 55 years old with gastric cancer.

This rearrangement joins TRBV9 to TRBJ2-5; no clear D. Trimming removed 0 bases at V and 7 bases at J, with 13 bases between. CDR3 length: 14 residues. Germline V gives CDR1 SGDLS, CDR2 YYNGEE. The CDR3, as DNA: TGTGCCAGCAGCGTAGAGCTCCACTCCCGGACCCAGTACTTC. Protein sequence: CASSVELHSRTQYF. The variable domain in full, with the rest retrieved from reference TRBV9 and TRBJ2-5, is DSGVTQTPKHLITATGQRVTLRCSPRSGDLSVYWYQQSLDQGLQFLIQYYNGEERAKGNILERFSAQQFPDLHSELNLSSLELGDSALYFCASSVELHSRTQYFGPGTRLLVL.

This sequence joins TRBV7-2 and TRBJ2-7; 7 bases are shared with TRBD1. Per the germline V gene, CDR1 is SGHTA and CDR2 is FQGNSA. V shed 4 bases and J 2 bases; nucleotides not matched to a gene: 8. The length of the CDR3 is 15 residues. Written as DNA, the CDR3 is TGTGCCAGCAGCTCTGCAGGGACAGCCACCTACGAGCAGTACTTC. It is translated as CASSSAGTATYEQYF. Full variable domain (outside the CDR3, taken from reference TRBV7-2 and TRBJ2-7): GAGVSQSPSNKVTEKGKDVELRCDPISGHTALYWYRQSLGQGLEFLIYFQGNSAPDKSGLPSDRFSAERTGGSVSTLTIQRTQQEDSAVYLCASSSAGTATYEQYFGPGTRLTVT.

The chain links TRBV4-3 to TRBJ1-5; D is unclear. Per the germline V gene, CDR1 is LGHNA and CDR2 is YSLEER. CDR3 length: 13 amino acids. Trimming left V 0 bases short and J 9 bases short, with 9 bases between. CDR3 in amino acids: CASSQEVRGPQHF. CDR3 nucleotides: TGCGCCAGCAGCCAAGAAGTTCGGGGGCCCCAGCATTTT.

V gene TRBV2 combines with J gene TRBJ2-5, with TRBD1 as a possible D gene (8 bases). V gave up 7 bases and J gave up 5 bases, with 17 bases separating them. Germline-derived CDR1 and CDR2 are SNHLY and FYNNEI. The CDR3 extends over 14 amino acids. CDR3 sequence: CASTGGQGGETQYF. The CDR3 coding sequence is TGTGCCAGCACAGGAGGACAGGGAGGGGAGACCCAGTACTTC.

The gene calls are TRBV6-6 and TRBJ1-3; D is undetermined. V was pared by 2 bases and J by 0 bases, with 8 bases between. The CDR3 runs 15 residues. Germline V lookup: CDR1 MNHNY, CDR2 SVGAGI (reference sequence). CDR3 sequence reads: CASSYEGSSGNTIYF. The CDR3 coding sequence is TGTGCCAGCAGTTACGAGGGTTCCTCTGGAAACACCATATATTTT.

CDR3 in DNA: TGTGCCAGCTCACCCGACAGGGTCACCTTCCCATCCCAGTTCTTC. Translated: CASSPDRVTFPSQFF. The rearrangement joins TRBV18 to TRBJ2-1, with 7 bases identical to TRBD1. V dropped 3 bases and J dropped 13; count of bases not matched to a gene: 15. Germline V gene lookup returns CDR1 KGHSH and CDR2 LQKENI. This CDR3 region has 15 residues.

This sequence joins TRBV11-2 and TRBJ2-1, with 7 bases aligning to TRBD1. The germline CDR1 and CDR2 sequences are SGHAT and FQNNGV. The J segment lost 7 bases and the V segment lost 1 base, leaving 10 bases of the junction unmatched. CDR3 length: 16 residues. The CDR3 sequence is CASSLVSGTVGNEQFF. The CDR3 bases are TGTGCCAGCAGCTTAGTTTCTGGGACAGTCGGGAATGAGCAGTTCTTC.

The chain joins TRBV9 to TRBJ2-1; D gene unclear. The CDR3 contains 15 residues. CDR1 and CDR2 (germline): SGDLS, YYNGEE. The V end lost 0 bases, the J end lost 1 base, and 8 bases lay between the germline ends. Here the CDR3 reads CASSVDLPSYNEQFF. For the CDR3, the DNA is TGTGCCAGCAGCGTAGACCTTCCGTCCTACAATGAGCAGTTCTTC.

The gene calls are TRBV27 and TRBJ2-7, with D unresolved. Germline V lookup: CDR1 MNHEY, CDR2 SMNVEV (reference sequence). This CDR3 is 12 amino acids long. Trimming took 8 bases from V and 3 from J, leaving 11 bases between them. CDR3 sequence (DNA): TGTGCCAGCGGGTCCCCAAACTACGAGCAGTACTTC. Amino acid sequence: CASGSPNYEQYF.

The chain links TRBV2 to TRBJ1-1, with D uncertain. The V end lost 7 bases, the J end lost 4 bases, and 7 bases lay between the germline ends. Germline V gives CDR1 SNHLY, CDR2 FYNNEI. The CDR3 length is 11 residues. CDR3 loop: CASIAATEAFF. Written as DNA, the CDR3 is TGTGCCAGCATAGCGGCCACTGAAGCTTTCTTT. The complete variable domain, with remaining parts taken from reference TRBV2 and TRBJ1-1, reads EPEVTQTPSHQVTQMGQEVILRCVPISNHLYFYWYRQILGQKVEFLVSFYNNEISEKSEIFDDQFSVERPDGSNFTLKIRSTKLEDSAMYFCASIAATEAFFGQGTRLTVV.

This chain connects TRBV14 to TRBJ2-1, with 9 nucleotides matching TRBD2. The junction had 13 bases not matched to a gene; V was cut back by 4 bases and J by 9 bases. The CDR3 loop spans 16 amino acids. CDR1 and CDR2 from the germline V gene are SGHDN and FVKESK. DNA of the CDR3: TGTGCCAGCAGCCCCCTGGGGGCGGGGGGGCCCGGTGAGCAGTTCTTC. It encodes CASSPLGAGGPGEQFF.

The chain carries TRBV6-5 and TRBJ2-7; 10 bases line up with TRBD1. The CDR3 spans 16 residues. CDR1 and CDR2 from the germline V gene are MNHEY and SVGAGI. The ends lost 3 bases at V and 6 bases at J; junction bases unmatched: 11. The CDR3 DNA reads as TGTGCCAGCAGTTATGACCCCCGACAGGGGGCCAGCGAGCAGTACTTC. Translation gives CASSYDPRQGASEQYF.

The rearrangement links TRBV19 to TRBJ2-2, with 7 bases fitting TRBD1. Germline assignment: CDR1 LNHDA and CDR2 SQIVND (reference sequence). V lost 4 bases to trimming and J lost 1 base; unmatched junction nucleotides: 0. The CDR3 loop spans 14 amino acids. CDR3 sequence reads: CASSRDRNTGELFF. The DNA for the CDR3 is TGTGCCAGTAGTAGGGACAGGAACACCGGGGAGCTGTTTTTT.

This clone was found once. The chain couples TRBV4-2 to TRBJ2-7; D is unresolved. CDR3 size: 15 residues. Germline lookup yields CDR1 LGHNA and CDR2 YNFKEQ. V was shortened by 0 bases and J by 2 bases, with 11 bases between the two germline ends. CDR3 bases: TGTGCCAGCAGCCAAGATTCGGACCCGACCTACGAGCAGTACTTC. Translating it yields CASSQDSDPTYEQYF.

By sample share, this clone is medium-sized. The chain links TRBV27 to TRBJ1-6; D unclear. Trimming shortened V by 8 bases and J by 9 bases, and 2 bases separated the two germline ends. From germline, CDR1 is MNHEY and CDR2 SMNVEV (reference sequence). CDR3 length: 9 amino acids. CDR3 protein: CASCSPLHF. DNA of the CDR3: TGTGCCAGCTGTTCACCCCTCCACTTT.

The gene calls are TRBV2 and TRBJ2-7; D not certain. The V and J ends lost 7 bases and 0 bases respectively, with 10 bases between them. The CDR3 covers 13 residues. CDR1 and CDR2 (germline): SNHLY, FYNNEI. CDR3 sequence reads: CASMASLSYEQYF. The CDR3, as DNA: TGTGCCAGCATGGCCAGTCTCTCCTACGAGCAGTACTTC.

This chain uses TRBV7-2 with TRBJ2-5, with D maybe TRBD2 (7 bases). The germline V gene has CDR1 SGHTA and CDR2 FQGNSA. This CDR3 contains 15 residues. V dropped 1 base and J dropped 7 bases, with 16 bases sitting between them. Here the CDR3 reads CASSLGGGGAGTQYF. CDR3 DNA: TGTGCCAGCAGCTTAGGAGGTGGGGGGGCTGGGACCCAGTACTTC.

This chain connects TRBV7-3 to TRBJ2-5; D ambiguous. CDR1 SGHTA and CDR2 FQGTGA come from the germline V gene. The CDR3 runs to 13 residues. Between the trimmed V and J ends, which lost 2 bases and 4 bases, there was a span of 8 bases. The CDR3 DNA is TGTGCCAGCAGCTTAGACCGACGAGAGACCCAGTACTTC. Amino acids: CASSLDRRETQYF.

This chain joins TRBV4-1 and TRBJ2-1; D gene ambiguous. Germline CDR1 MGHRA, CDR2 YSYEKL. Trimming removed 5 bases at V and 4 bases at J, with 15 bases between. There are 15 residues in the CDR3. The CDR3 sequence: CASSYLLGRYNEQFF. CDR3 coding DNA: TGCGCCAGCAGCTACCTGCTCGGACGGTACAATGAGCAGTTCTTC.